This T cell receptor beta chain was sequenced for a study of cytomegalovirus exposure and HLA in healthy donors. Study observations and caveats: With later analysis, a missense DCLRE1C variant became linked to TCR beta V- and J-gene trimming. Per published reports, the classifier diagnosed cytomegalovirus status with high specificity and sensitivity.

The PCR ran on 60 Vbeta and 13 Jbeta primers. This table comes from immunoSEQ multiplex PCR, and its TCRdb copy is limited to in-frame clones, with some not included. Here the sample spans approximately 170,000 clones, approximately 80% being singletons. With 6 bases clipped from V and 4 bases from J, the junction kept 9 bases outside the gene matches. CDR3 length: 14 residues. The V gene's germline CDR1 is MGHDK and CDR2 SYGVNS. A note on this clone: Its antigen is as yet unknown.

The sequenced sample consisted of PBMCs. This receptor was obtained from a male donor in good health and CMV-seronegative. This rearrangement joins TRBV25-1 to TRBJ2-7; 7 bases line up with TRBD1. CDR3 bases: TGTGCCAGCAGATCCGGGACAGATCCGTACGAGCAGTACTTC. Its protein is CASRSGTDPYEQYF.